The 15 T cell receptor beta chains below all came from one sample that was sequenced in a study of blood T cell repertoires in COVID-19. This table comes from immunoSEQ multiplex PCR, and its TCRdb copy is limited to in-frame clones, with some not included. The table lists 250,000 to 350,000 clones, about nine tenths of them singletons. Material for sequencing was peripheral blood. These receptors all come from a woman aged 45 to 65 who had recovered from COVID-19.

The chain uses TRBV28 and TRBJ1-2, with 8 bases identical to TRBD1. The CDR3 has 18 residues. Germline V CDR1 and CDR2: MDHEN, SYDVKM. With V trimmed by 5 bases and J by 8 bases, 22 bases remained unmatched. CDR3 protein: CASSPFKRPGQGMIGYTF. CDR3 sequence (DNA): TGTGCCAGCAGTCCCTTCAAAAGGCCCGGACAGGGAATGATAGGCTACACCTTC.

The genes are TRBV9 and TRBJ1-2; 7 bases align to TRBD1. The CDR3 is 14 amino acids. V lost 0 bases, J lost 3 bases, and 2 bases stayed unmatched. The germline gives CDR1 SGDLS, CDR2 YYNGEE. CDR3 amino acids: CASSVDDRDYGYTF. Written as DNA, the CDR3 is TGTGCCAGCAGCGTAGATGACAGGGACTATGGCTACACCTTC.

This chain connects TRBV11-3 to TRBJ1-5; D gene uncertain. Trimming pared 5 bases from V and 5 bases from J, leaving 4 bases between. The CDR3 covers 11 residues. The germline V gene has CDR1 SGHNT and CDR2 YENEEA. The CDR3 region is CASSRDQPQHF. CDR3 in DNA: TGTGCCAGCAGCCGTGATCAGCCCCAGCATTTT.

This clone was seen only a few times. This chain uses TRBV3-1 (or the pseudogene TRBV3-2) with TRBJ2-1; the D is unclear. Deletions cut 2 bases from V and 9 bases from J, with 14 bases between. The germline V gene encodes CDR1 LGHDT and CDR2 YNNKEL (reference sequence). This CDR3 contains 14 residues. This CDR3 reads CASSQPRPAAEQFF. DNA for the CDR3: TGTGCCAGCAGCCAACCGAGACCGGCGGCTGAGCAGTTCTTC.

CDR3 nucleotides: TGCGCCAGCTACTATCCAGGGGGAGTTGCTGAAGCTTTCTTT. Amino acid sequence: CASYYPGGVAEAFF. The chain links TRBV10-2 to TRBJ1-1, with 7 bases that match TRBD1. The CDR3 has 14 amino acids. Per the germline V gene, CDR1 is WSHSY and CDR2 is SAAADI. The V segment lost 8 bases and the J segment 6 bases; nucleotides outside the gene matches: 12.

The chain is built from TRBV4-2 and TRBJ2-3; TRBD2 agrees at 8 bases. The germline V gene has CDR1 LGHNA and CDR2 YNFKEQ. The CDR3 sequence is 16 residues long. V lost 2 bases to trimming and J lost 4 bases; unmatched junction nucleotides: 8. As DNA, the CDR3 is TGTGCCAGCAGCCAAAGAGCGGGAGATAGGTCAGATACGCAGTATTTT. Protein product: CASSQRAGDRSDTQYF.

The chain carries TRBV5-4 and TRBJ2-1; 9 nucleotides match TRBD2. With 3 bases clipped from V and 7 bases from J, the junction kept 8 bases outside the gene matches. The CDR3 is made up of 15 amino acids. Germline lookup yields CDR1 SGHNT and CDR2 YYREEE (reference sequence). The DNA of the CDR3 is TGTGCCAGCAGCTCTCATAGCGGGAGTCATAATGAGCAGTTCTTC. Translated: CASSSHSGSHNEQFF. Drawing the rest from reference TRBV5-4 and TRBJ2-1, the complete variable domain is ETGVTQSPTHLIKTRGQQVTLRCSSQSGHNTVSWYQQALGQGPQFIFQYYREEENGRGNFPPRFSGLQFPNYSSELNVNALELDDSALYLCASSSHSGSHNEQFFGPGTRLTVL.

The chain has TRBV9 and TRBJ2-3, with D possibly TRBD1 on 6 matching bases. The CDR3 is made up of 11 amino acids. Germline CDR1 is SGDLS and CDR2 is YYNGEE. Between the trimmed V and J ends, which lost 3 bases and 10 bases, there was a span of 9 bases. The CDR3 region is CASSGQGSQYF. CDR3 DNA: TGTGCCAGCAGCGGGCAGGGGTCGCAGTATTTT.

This chain uses TRBV9 with TRBJ2-2; no clear D gene. The germline V gene encodes CDR1 SGDLS and CDR2 YYNGEE. The length of the CDR3 is 15 residues. V gave up 0 bases and J gave up 0 bases, with 6 bases separating them. Here the CDR3 DNA reads TGTGCCAGCAGCGTAGCCCAGGCGAACACCGGGGAGCTGTTTTTT. It translates to CASSVAQANTGELFF.

Here the CDR3 reads CASSFSGTGGFGYTF. CDR3 bases: TGTGCCAGCAGCTTTTCCGGGACAGGGGGCTTTGGCTACACCTTC. V gene TRBV7-2 combines with J gene TRBJ1-2, with 12 bases lining up with TRBD1. Germline assignment: CDR1 SGHTA and CDR2 FQGNSA. Trimming at V came to 3 bases and at J to 7 bases, leaving 6 bases not matched to a gene. This CDR3 comprises 15 residues.

CDR3 sequence: CASSRGGNSPLHF. Written as DNA, the CDR3 is TGTGCCAGCAGTCGAGGGGGTAATTCACCCCTCCACTTT. V and J are TRBV27 and TRBJ1-6, with TRBD1 as a possible D gene (6 bases). V gave up 5 bases and J gave up 6 bases, with 8 bases separating them. Looked up from germline, CDR1 is MNHEY and CDR2 is SMNVEV (reference sequence). This CDR3 has 13 amino acids.

The chain joins TRBV14 to TRBJ1-2; 8 bases match TRBD1. The CDR3 extends over 16 amino acids. Germline trimming cut 4 bases from V and 6 bases from J; bases unmatched to any gene: 13. Germline-derived CDR1 and CDR2 are SGHDN and FVKESK. The CDR3 DNA follows: TGTGCCAGCAGCCGCCACCAGGACAGGGCCGGGGATGGCTACACCTTC. Translating it yields CASSRHQDRAGDGYTF.

The CDR3 coding sequence is TGTGCCAGTAGTATATACGGGGATATCAACGAGCAGTACTTC. The encoded protein is CASSIYGDINEQYF. The chain has TRBV19 and TRBJ2-7; D is possibly TRBD2 (5 bases). Germline lookup yields CDR1 LNHDA and CDR2 SQIVND (reference sequence). V dropped 2 bases and J dropped 5 bases, with 13 bases sitting between them. The CDR3 extends over 14 amino acids. Filled out from reference TRBV19 and TRBJ2-7, the complete variable domain reads DGGITQSPKYLFRKEGQNVTLSCEQNLNHDAMYWYRQDPGQGLRLIYYSQIVNDFQKGDIAEGYSVSREKKESFPLTVTSAQKNPTAFYLCASSIYGDINEQYFGPGTRLTVT.

This clone was picked up a small number of times. V gene TRBV11-2 combines with J gene TRBJ2-7; 8 bases are shared with TRBD2. The CDR3 is made up of 16 amino acids. Germline assignment: CDR1 SGHAT and CDR2 FQNNGV. V was clipped by 5 bases and J by 0 bases; unmatched bases: 9. DNA for the CDR3: TGTGCCAGCAGCCCCGCCCCGGGAGGGAGCTCCTACGAGCAGTACTTC. As protein: CASSPAPGGSSYEQYF.

As DNA, the CDR3 is TGTGCCAGCACTCTTTGGACAGGGGGAAGCACTGAAGCTTTCTTT. Protein sequence: CASTLWTGGSTEAFF. This chain connects TRBV6-5 to TRBJ1-1; 10 bases align to TRBD1. V shed 7 bases, J shed 4 bases, and the junction held 9 bases outside the gene matches. Germline CDR1 and CDR2: MNHEY and SVGAGI. The CDR3 contains 15 residues.